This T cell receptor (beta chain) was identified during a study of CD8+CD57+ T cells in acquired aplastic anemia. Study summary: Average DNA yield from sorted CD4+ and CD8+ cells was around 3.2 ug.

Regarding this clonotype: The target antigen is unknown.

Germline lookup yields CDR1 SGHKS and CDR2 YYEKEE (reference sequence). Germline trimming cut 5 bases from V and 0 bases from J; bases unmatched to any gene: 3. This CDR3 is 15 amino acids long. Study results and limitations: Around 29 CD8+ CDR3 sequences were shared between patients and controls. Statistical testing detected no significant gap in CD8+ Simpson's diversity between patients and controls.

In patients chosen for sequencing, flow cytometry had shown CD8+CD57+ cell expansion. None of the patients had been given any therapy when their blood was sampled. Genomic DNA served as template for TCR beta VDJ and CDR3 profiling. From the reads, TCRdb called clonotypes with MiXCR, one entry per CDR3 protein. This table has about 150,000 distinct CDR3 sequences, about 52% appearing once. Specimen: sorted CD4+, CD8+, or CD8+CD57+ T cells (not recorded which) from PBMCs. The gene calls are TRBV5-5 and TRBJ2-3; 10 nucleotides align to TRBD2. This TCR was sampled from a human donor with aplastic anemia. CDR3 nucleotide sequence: TGTGCCAGCAGGGTAGCGGGGGGCAGCACAGATACGCAGTATTTT. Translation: CASRVAGGSTDTQYF. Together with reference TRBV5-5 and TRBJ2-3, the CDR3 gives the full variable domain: DAGVTQSPTHLIKTRGQQVTLRCSPISGHKSVSWYQQVLGQGPQFIFQYYEKEERGRGNFPDRFSARQFPNYSSELNVNALLLGDSALYLCASRVAGGSTDTQYFGPGTRLTVL.